Described below is a single TCR beta chain sequence and its context. V dropped 1 base and J dropped 1 base, with 11 bases sitting between them. CDR3 length: 16 residues. Germline CDR1 is LNHDA and CDR2 is SQIVND (reference sequence). Per the original methods: Using reference gene primer amplification, nucleated cell counts were estimated. TCRdb's table, derived via immunoSEQ multiplex PCR, lists solely in-frame clones and lacks some. V, J and clone size are taken as reported in that table, and D and trimming were inferred from the DNA itself. Here the sample spans hundreds of thousands of clones, about nine tenths being singletons. This sample is drawn from a study of blood T cell repertoires in COVID-19. In the study overall: The United States, Italy and Spain supplied acute and convalescent COVID-19 samples. PBMCs, B-cell-depleted T cells, or T cells were the source of the cDNA or gDNA that made up the material.

This chain uses TRBV19 with TRBJ1-5, with a possible D match to TRBD1 (5 bases). This TCR was recovered from a woman aged 60-70 years with acute or convalescent COVID-19. Sample: peripheral blood. This CDR3 reads CASSIGGGGSNQPQHF. The CDR3 DNA is TGTGCCAGTAGTATAGGGGGGGGAGGCAGCAATCAGCCCCAGCATTTT.